The 5 T cell receptor beta chains below were found in one sample sequenced in a study of blood T cell repertoires in COVID-19. Produced via immunoSEQ multiplex PCR; TCRdb's table is partial and in-frame only. The sample shows 150,000 to 200,000 clones, approximately 86% of them seen only once. The material sequenced was peripheral blood. These receptors originate from a man in his 60s with acute or convalescent COVID-19.

V and J are TRBV14 and TRBJ2-2; D remains ambiguous. Trimming removed 3 bases from V and 3 bases from J, with 14 bases in between. Germline assignment: CDR1 SGHDN and CDR2 FVKESK. The CDR3 totals 16 residues. Written as DNA, the CDR3 is TGTGCCAGCAGCCACCACCGGGTCCGGGACACCGGGGAGCTGTTTTTT. Protein: CASSHHRVRDTGELFF.

This chain joins TRBV30 and TRBJ1-2; the D is unclear. The CDR3 totals 15 residues. Germline lookup yields CDR1 GTSNPN and CDR2 SVGIG (reference sequence). Trimming took 0 bases from V and 4 from J, leaving 15 bases between them. CDR3 region: CAWSVGRRGGYGYTF. The DNA for the CDR3 is TGTGCCTGGAGTGTAGGGAGGCGGGGTGGCTATGGCTACACCTTC.

This clone was counted a few times. The sample carries other DNA sequences with the same CDR3. The rearrangement links TRBV5-1 to TRBJ2-5, with 11 bases that match TRBD2. The germline CDR1 and CDR2 sequences are SGHRS and YFSETQ. The CDR3 has 15 amino acids. V trimming: 6 bases; J trimming: 2 bases; junction bases outside the gene matches: 6. CDR3 region: CASTPGTSGQETQYF. DNA for the CDR3: TGCGCCAGCACTCCTGGGACTAGCGGACAAGAGACCCAGTACTTC.

V usage is TRBV5-1 and J usage is TRBJ2-2; 12 positions agree with TRBD2. Germline values: CDR1 SGHRS, CDR2 YFSETQ. The CDR3 runs to 17 residues. V trimming: 1 base; J trimming: 5 bases; junction bases outside the gene matches: 6. In nucleotides, the CDR3 is TGCGCCAGCAGCTTGTCTAGCGGGAGGGCCGTGACCGGGGAGCTGTTTTTT. It codes for CASSLSSGRAVTGELFF.

The chain combines TRBV27 with TRBJ2-1, with 12 nucleotides matching TRBD2. V trimming: 5 bases; J trimming: 3 bases; junction bases outside the gene matches: 5. The CDR3 is 16 residues long. Germline assignment: CDR1 MNHEY and CDR2 SMNVEV (reference sequence). CDR3 DNA: TGTGCCAGCAGTCCAAGGACTAGCGGGATCTACAATGAGCAGTTCTTC. Its translation is CASSPRTSGIYNEQFF.